This is a list of T cell receptor beta chains from one sample in a study of blood T cell repertoires in COVID-19. Clones were read by immunoSEQ multiplex PCR, and TCRdb kept only the in-frame ones, dropping some. Among 190,000 or so clones listed, roughly 80% were seen once. Sequencing was carried out using PBMCs or T cells enriched from blood (not recorded which). Receptor source: a man in his forties or fifties who had recovered from COVID-19. Each CDR3 is given with its conserved first and last residue. A D gene is named only where the DNA matches it firmly. The listing skips clone size in some rows; elsewhere it reads once, few, many or a size class.

cdr3_aa: CATSQDRVDQPQHF
cdr3_nt: TGTGCCACCAGCCAAGACAGGGTGGATCAGCCCCAGCATTTT
v_call: TRBV15
cdr3_length: 14
d_call: TRBD1
clone_size: -
j_call: TRBJ1-5

cdr3_aa: CASSLILGSSYEQYF
cdr3_nt: TGTGCCAGCAGCCTAATCCTAGGCAGCTCCTACGAGCAGTACTTC
v_call: TRBV6-2/TRBV6-3
cdr3_length: 15
d_call: -
clone_size: -
j_call: TRBJ2-7

cdr3_aa: CASSVTGRSNYGYTF
cdr3_nt: TGTGCCAGCAGTGTAACAGGGCGGTCCAACTATGGCTACACCTTC
v_call: TRBV25-1
cdr3_length: 15
d_call: -
clone_size: few
j_call: TRBJ1-2

cdr3_aa: CASSPPTVNTEAFF
cdr3_nt: TGTGCCAGCAGTCCCCCGACAGTTAACACTGAAGCTTTCTTT
v_call: TRBV6-2/TRBV6-3
cdr3_length: 14
d_call: -
clone_size: -
j_call: TRBJ1-1

cdr3_aa: CASSIQGVGTEAFF
cdr3_nt: TGTGCCAGCAGCATTCAGGGCGTCGGCACTGAAGCTTTCTTT
v_call: TRBV7-9
cdr3_length: 14
d_call: -
clone_size: -
j_call: TRBJ1-1

cdr3_aa: CSASRVGAFGDTQYF
cdr3_nt: TGCAGTGCTAGTAGGGTTGGGGCCTTTGGAGATACGCAGTATTTT
v_call: TRBV20-1
cdr3_length: 15
d_call: -
clone_size: -
j_call: TRBJ2-3

cdr3_aa: CASSPTREDYGYTF
cdr3_nt: TGTGCCAGCTCACCAACCAGGGAGGACTATGGCTACACCTTC
v_call: TRBV18
cdr3_length: 14
d_call: -
clone_size: -
j_call: TRBJ1-2

cdr3_aa: CASSHDRGRYGYTF
cdr3_nt: TGTGCCAGCAGTCACGACAGGGGTCGCTATGGCTACACCTTC
v_call: TRBV28
cdr3_length: 14
d_call: TRBD1
clone_size: -
j_call: TRBJ1-2

cdr3_aa: CASSSGLREKLFF
cdr3_nt: TGTGCCAGCAGCTCAGGGTTAAGGGAAAAACTGTTTTTT
v_call: TRBV7-8
cdr3_length: 13
d_call: -
clone_size: few
j_call: TRBJ1-4

cdr3_aa: CASSVAGKGYGYTF
cdr3_nt: TGTGCCAGCAGCGTAGCAGGGAAAGGCTATGGCTACACCTTC
v_call: TRBV9
cdr3_length: 14
d_call: -
clone_size: -
j_call: TRBJ1-2

cdr3_aa: CASTSFPPSPLHF
cdr3_nt: TGTGCCAGCACCTCCTTCCCCCCTTCACCCCTCCACTTT
v_call: TRBV27
cdr3_length: 13
d_call: -
clone_size: -
j_call: TRBJ1-6

cdr3_aa: CASSQGPEGETQYF
cdr3_nt: TGTGCCAGCAGCCAAGGCCCTGAGGGAGAGACCCAGTACTTC
v_call: TRBV3-1/TRBV3-2
cdr3_length: 14
d_call: -
clone_size: -
j_call: TRBJ2-5

cdr3_aa: CASSQVAGPYEQYF
cdr3_nt: TGCGCCAGCAGCCAAGTAGCGGGGCCCTACGAGCAGTACTTC
v_call: TRBV4-1
cdr3_length: 14
d_call: TRBD2
clone_size: -
j_call: TRBJ2-7

cdr3_aa: CASSVAAGAHYGYTF
cdr3_nt: TGTGCCAGCAGCGTAGCGGCAGGGGCTCACTATGGCTACACCTTC
v_call: TRBV9
cdr3_length: 15
d_call: -
clone_size: -
j_call: TRBJ1-2

cdr3_aa: CASSFDGRDGYTF
cdr3_nt: TGTGCCAGCAGCTTTGACGGGAGGGATGGCTACACCTTC
v_call: TRBV7-2
cdr3_length: 13
d_call: -
clone_size: -
j_call: TRBJ1-2

cdr3_aa: CASSTRDTTNYGYTF
cdr3_nt: TGTGCCAGCAGCACCCGGGACACCACTAACTATGGCTACACCTTC
v_call: TRBV7-8
cdr3_length: 15
d_call: -
clone_size: -
j_call: TRBJ1-2

cdr3_aa: CASSYRPLLAGAYEQYF
cdr3_nt: TGTGCCAGCAGTTACCGACCCCTACTAGCGGGCGCCTACGAGCAGTACTTC
v_call: TRBV6-2/TRBV6-3
cdr3_length: 17
d_call: TRBD2
clone_size: once
j_call: TRBJ2-7

cdr3_aa: CASSMGPLRETQYF
cdr3_nt: TGTGCCAGTAGTATGGGCCCCCTCCGGGAGACCCAGTACTTC
v_call: TRBV19
cdr3_length: 14
d_call: -
clone_size: -
j_call: TRBJ2-5

cdr3_aa: CASSLAGGGVTDTQYF
cdr3_nt: TGTGCCAGCAGCCTAGCGGGGGGCGGGGTAACAGATACGCAGTATTTT
v_call: TRBV9
cdr3_length: 16
d_call: TRBD2
clone_size: -
j_call: TRBJ2-3

cdr3_aa: CASARDRGRTYGYTF
cdr3_nt: TGTGCCAGCGCGAGGGACAGGGGGCGTACCTATGGCTACACCTTC
v_call: TRBV5-6
cdr3_length: 15
d_call: TRBD1
clone_size: few
j_call: TRBJ1-2

cdr3_aa: CASSGGGRSYNEQFF
cdr3_nt: TGTGCCAGCAGCGGCGGGGGACGGTCCTACAATGAGCAGTTCTTC
v_call: TRBV11-1
cdr3_length: 15
d_call: TRBD2
clone_size: -
j_call: TRBJ2-1

cdr3_aa: CASSARDNQPQHF
cdr3_nt: TGTGCCAGCAGTGCCCGGGACAACCAGCCCCAGCATTTT
v_call: TRBV12-3/TRBV12-4
cdr3_length: 13
d_call: -
clone_size: -
j_call: TRBJ1-5

cdr3_aa: CASSLNGGDSPLHF
cdr3_nt: TGTGCCAGCAGCTTAAACGGGGGGGATTCACCCCTCCACTTT
v_call: TRBV7-9
cdr3_length: 14
d_call: -
clone_size: once
j_call: TRBJ1-6

cdr3_aa: CASSYSMTGPRTEAFF
cdr3_nt: TGTGCCAGCAGTTACTCGATGACAGGGCCGAGAACTGAAGCTTTCTTT
v_call: TRBV6-5
cdr3_length: 16
d_call: TRBD1
clone_size: -
j_call: TRBJ1-1

cdr3_aa: CASSQARAGSGNEQFF
cdr3_nt: TGTGCCAGCAGCCAAGCCCGAGCGGGATCGGGGAATGAGCAGTTCTTC
v_call: TRBV4-2
cdr3_length: 16
d_call: TRBD2
clone_size: -
j_call: TRBJ2-1

cdr3_aa: CASSPRGSSPLHF
cdr3_nt: TGTGCCAGCAGTCCACGGGGGAGTTCGCCCCTCCACTTT
v_call: TRBV28
cdr3_length: 13
d_call: -
clone_size: -
j_call: TRBJ1-6

cdr3_aa: CASSPQEEDTQYF
cdr3_nt: TGCGCCAGCAGCCCTCAAGAGGAGGATACGCAGTATTTT
v_call: TRBV4-1
cdr3_length: 13
d_call: -
clone_size: -
j_call: TRBJ2-3

cdr3_aa: CASSDWTGLFDTEAFF
cdr3_nt: TGTGCCAGCAGTGATTGGACAGGGTTATTCGACACTGAAGCTTTCTTT
v_call: TRBV6-1
cdr3_length: 16
d_call: TRBD1
clone_size: -
j_call: TRBJ1-1

cdr3_aa: CASSKDLTNTGELFF
cdr3_nt: TGTGCCAGTAGTAAAGACCTCACTAACACCGGGGAGCTGTTTTTT
v_call: TRBV19
cdr3_length: 15
d_call: -
clone_size: medium-sized
j_call: TRBJ2-2

cdr3_aa: CASSQEHGLNTQYF
cdr3_nt: TGTGCCAGCAGCCAAGAACATGGGCTGAATACGCAGTATTTT
v_call: TRBV14
cdr3_length: 14
d_call: -
clone_size: -
j_call: TRBJ2-3

cdr3_aa: CASSLWPGRNQPQHF
cdr3_nt: TGTGCCAGCAGCTTATGGCCAGGTCGCAATCAGCCCCAGCATTTT
v_call: TRBV5-6
cdr3_length: 15
d_call: -
clone_size: few
j_call: TRBJ1-5

cdr3_aa: CASQAVVSGNTIYF
cdr3_nt: TGTGCCTCCCAGGCAGTGGTCTCTGGAAACACCATATATTTT
v_call: TRBV6-5
cdr3_length: 14
d_call: -
clone_size: few
j_call: TRBJ1-3

cdr3_aa: CASSLPSGGSDNTQYF
cdr3_nt: TGTGCCAGCAGCTTGCCCAGCGGGGGGTCCGATAATACGCAGTATTTT
v_call: TRBV5-4
cdr3_length: 16
d_call: TRBD2
clone_size: -
j_call: TRBJ2-3

cdr3_aa: CASSNIAGGPETQYF
cdr3_nt: TGTGCCAGTAGTAACATAGCGGGGGGGCCAGAGACCCAGTACTTC
v_call: TRBV19
cdr3_length: 15
d_call: TRBD2
clone_size: -
j_call: TRBJ2-5

cdr3_aa: CASSLGRGTGNEKLFF
cdr3_nt: TGTGCCAGCAGCTTAGGGAGGGGGACAGGGAATGAAAAACTGTTTTTT
v_call: TRBV7-9
cdr3_length: 16
d_call: TRBD1
clone_size: -
j_call: TRBJ1-4

cdr3_aa: CASSQDSLGDQPQHF
cdr3_nt: TGCGCCAGCAGCCAAGATAGTCTAGGGGATCAGCCCCAGCATTTT
v_call: TRBV4-1
cdr3_length: 15
d_call: -
clone_size: once
j_call: TRBJ1-5

cdr3_aa: CASSRWTGGAPEAFF
cdr3_nt: TGTGCCAGCAGCAGATGGACAGGGGGCGCCCCTGAAGCTTTCTTT
v_call: TRBV6-5
cdr3_length: 15
d_call: TRBD1
clone_size: -
j_call: TRBJ1-1

cdr3_aa: CAITRDMNTEAFF
cdr3_nt: TGTGCCATCACGAGGGACATGAACACTGAAGCTTTCTTT
v_call: TRBV10-3
cdr3_length: 13
d_call: -
clone_size: -
j_call: TRBJ1-1

cdr3_aa: CAISAAPTLGQGAAQRFNTEAFF
cdr3_nt: TGTGCCATCAGTGCGGCCCCTACATTGGGACAGGGGGCGGCCCAACGATTCAACACTGAAGCTTTCTTT
v_call: TRBV10-3
cdr3_length: 23
d_call: TRBD1
clone_size: -
j_call: TRBJ1-1

cdr3_aa: CASSLYRDVDTEAFF
cdr3_nt: TGTGCCAGCAGCTTGTACAGGGACGTGGACACTGAAGCTTTCTTT
v_call: TRBV7-9
cdr3_length: 15
d_call: -
clone_size: -
j_call: TRBJ1-1

cdr3_aa: CASSLGYRSGTGELFF
cdr3_nt: TGCGCCAGCAGCTTGGGATACCGGTCGGGAACCGGGGAGCTGTTTTTT
v_call: TRBV5-1
cdr3_length: 16
d_call: -
clone_size: -
j_call: TRBJ2-2

cdr3_aa: CASSQQTGYEQYF
cdr3_nt: TGCGCCAGCAGCCAACAGACAGGGTACGAGCAGTACTTC
v_call: TRBV4-1
cdr3_length: 13
d_call: TRBD1
clone_size: few
j_call: TRBJ2-7

cdr3_aa: CASTKGQGTPYNSPLHF
cdr3_nt: TGTGCCAGCACCAAAGGGCAGGGGACACCCTATAATTCACCCCTCCACTTT
v_call: TRBV27
cdr3_length: 17
d_call: -
clone_size: -
j_call: TRBJ1-6

cdr3_aa: CASSPPGTNYGYTF
cdr3_nt: TGCGCCAGCAGTCCCCCAGGGACTAACTATGGCTACACCTTC
v_call: TRBV10-1
cdr3_length: 14
d_call: -
clone_size: few
j_call: TRBJ1-2

cdr3_aa: CASSFPRVAGANVLTF
cdr3_nt: TGTGCCAGCAGCTTCCCCAGGGTAGCAGGGGCCAACGTCCTGACTTTC
v_call: TRBV7-9
cdr3_length: 16
d_call: -
clone_size: -
j_call: TRBJ2-6

cdr3_aa: CASSEEGAGGANVLTF
cdr3_nt: TGTGCCAGCAGTGAGGAGGGGGCAGGTGGGGCCAACGTCCTGACTTTC
v_call: TRBV2
cdr3_length: 16
d_call: -
clone_size: -
j_call: TRBJ2-6

cdr3_aa: CASGMGRGAEAFF
cdr3_nt: TGCGCCAGCGGGATGGGGAGGGGCGCTGAAGCTTTCTTT
v_call: TRBV10-2
cdr3_length: 13
d_call: -
clone_size: -
j_call: TRBJ1-1

cdr3_aa: CAISTGAGRDMNTEAFF
cdr3_nt: TGTGCCATCAGCACAGGGGCAGGGCGAGATATGAACACTGAAGCTTTCTTT
v_call: TRBV10-3
cdr3_length: 17
d_call: TRBD1
clone_size: -
j_call: TRBJ1-1

cdr3_aa: CSASGRTEGYTF
cdr3_nt: TGCAGCGCCTCAGGCCGGACAGAGGGCTACACCTTC
v_call: TRBV29-1
cdr3_length: 12
d_call: -
clone_size: -
j_call: TRBJ1-2

cdr3_aa: CASSLDSFYGYTF
cdr3_nt: TGTGCCAGCAGTTTAGACAGCTTCTATGGCTACACCTTC
v_call: TRBV12-3/TRBV12-4
cdr3_length: 13
d_call: -
clone_size: -
j_call: TRBJ1-2

cdr3_aa: CASSYSRAVQETQYF
cdr3_nt: TGTGCCAGCAGTTACTCGAGAGCGGTCCAAGAGACCCAGTACTTC
v_call: TRBV6-2/TRBV6-3
cdr3_length: 15
d_call: -
clone_size: -
j_call: TRBJ2-5

cdr3_aa: CASQAEGGDYGYTF
cdr3_nt: TGTGCCAGCCAAGCCGAGGGGGGGGACTATGGCTACACCTTC
v_call: TRBV27
cdr3_length: 14
d_call: -
clone_size: -
j_call: TRBJ1-2

cdr3_aa: CASRWTESNTGELFF
cdr3_nt: TGTGCCAGCAGATGGACAGAATCGAACACCGGGGAGCTGTTTTTT
v_call: TRBV6-5
cdr3_length: 15
d_call: -
clone_size: -
j_call: TRBJ2-2

cdr3_aa: CASSSEYRDRYGYTF
cdr3_nt: TGTGCCAGCAGCTCTGAGTACCGGGACAGATATGGCTACACCTTC
v_call: TRBV5-4
cdr3_length: 15
d_call: TRBD1
clone_size: -
j_call: TRBJ1-2

cdr3_aa: CASSFPRTGLRSNQPQHF
cdr3_nt: TGTGCCAGCAGTTTCCCCCGGACAGGTTTGAGGAGCAATCAGCCCCAGCATTTT
v_call: TRBV27
cdr3_length: 18
d_call: TRBD1
clone_size: once
j_call: TRBJ1-5

cdr3_aa: CASSPTGTVANYGYTF
cdr3_nt: TGTGCCAGCTCACCGACAGGGACTGTAGCTAACTATGGCTACACCTTC
v_call: TRBV18
cdr3_length: 16
d_call: TRBD1
clone_size: -
j_call: TRBJ1-2

cdr3_aa: CASSNRDRAGYTF
cdr3_nt: TGCGCCAGCAGCAACCGGGACAGGGCGGGCTACACCTTC
v_call: TRBV5-1
cdr3_length: 13
d_call: TRBD1
clone_size: -
j_call: TRBJ1-2

cdr3_aa: CASLRVRSGVYEQYF
cdr3_nt: TGTGCCAGCCTCCGGGTGAGGAGCGGGGTCTACGAGCAGTACTTC
v_call: TRBV6-5
cdr3_length: 15
d_call: TRBD2
clone_size: -
j_call: TRBJ2-7

cdr3_aa: CSTSGVYTEQFF
cdr3_nt: TGCAGCACTAGCGGGGTGTATACTGAGCAGTTCTTC
v_call: TRBV29-1
cdr3_length: 12
d_call: TRBD2
clone_size: -
j_call: TRBJ2-1